One and the same sample provided the 10 T cell receptor beta chains below, sequenced in a study of cytomegalovirus exposure and HLA in healthy donors. The PCR ran on 60 Vbeta and 13 Jbeta primers. Using immunoSEQ multiplex PCR, the repertoire was profiled, and TCRdb retains in-frame clones only, with some absent. Seen here are more than 100,000 clones, approximately 72% observed once, and the top ten hold about 8.2%. Sample: PBMCs. These receptors originate from a woman aged 40 to 50 in good health and CMV-seropositive.

V is TRBV4-3 and J is TRBJ2-2; a weak D match, TRBD1 (5 bases). The germline V and J ends were trimmed by 0 bases and 2 bases, with 7 bases remaining between them. Germline V gives CDR1 LGHNA, CDR2 YSLEER. The CDR3 spans 15 residues. Here the CDR3 reads CASSQEDRNTGELFF. The CDR3 nucleotides are TGCGCCAGCAGCCAAGAAGACAGAAACACCGGGGAGCTGTTTTTT.

This clone has just a few counts. CDR3 amino acids: CASSQERTTGPYGYTF. CDR3 coding DNA: TGCGCCAGCAGCCAGGAACGAACGACAGGGCCCTATGGCTACACCTTC. The V and J genes are TRBV4-3 and TRBJ1-2; 7 nucleotides align to TRBD1. V dropped 3 bases and J dropped 4; count of bases not matched to a gene: 11. CDR1 and CDR2 from the germline V gene are LGHNA and YSLEER. There are 16 residues in the CDR3.

The CDR3 DNA reads TGTGCCAGCAGCCCGCGACAGGGGAACGTCGGGGAGCTGTTTTTT. Translation gives CASSPRQGNVGELFF. The chain is built from TRBV7-8 and TRBJ2-2; TRBD1 matches 8 bases. This CDR3 spans 15 amino acids. V lost 5 bases and J lost 7; bases outside the gene matches: 9. In germline, CDR1 is SGHVS, CDR2 FQNEAQ.

The rearrangement uses TRBV4-3 and TRBJ1-2; the D is unclear. CDR1 and CDR2 from the germline V gene are LGHNA and YSLEER. Trimming shortened V by 0 bases and J by 2 bases, and 13 bases separated the two germline ends. This CDR3 is 16 amino acids long. CDR3 sequence reads: CASSQEYRQRNYGYTF. The CDR3 bases are TGCGCCAGCAGCCAAGAATATAGGCAGCGAAACTATGGCTACACCTTC.

The V call is TRBV29-1, the J call TRBJ1-1, with D unclear. The V and J ends lost 8 bases and 11 bases respectively, with 18 bases between them. This CDR3 contains 11 residues. CDR1 SQVTM and CDR2 ANQGSEA come from the germline V gene. In DNA form, the CDR3 reads TGCAGCATCCCGGTCGGGGTCCGGGCTTTCTTT. As protein: CSIPVGVRAFF.

The chain couples TRBV27 to TRBJ1-1; D is ambiguous. Germline CDR1 MNHEY, CDR2 SMNVEV (reference sequence). The V and J ends lost 6 bases and 4 bases respectively, with 9 bases between them. This CDR3 has 12 residues. CDR3 coding DNA: TGTGCCAGCAGCCCGTTCGGCACTGAAGCTTTCTTT. This encodes CASSPFGTEAFF.

V is TRBV9 and J is TRBJ2-3; 7 nucleotides agree with TRBD2. Germline V CDR1 and CDR2: SGDLS, YYNGEE. This CDR3 is built from 15 residues. Losses at the gene ends were 0 bases for V and 4 bases for J; bases not matched to a gene: 5. CDR3: CASSVEAGRADTQYF. Written as DNA, the CDR3 is TGTGCCAGCAGCGTAGAGGCAGGGAGGGCAGATACGCAGTATTTT.

J is TRBJ1-4 and V is TRBV15; the match to TRBD1 covers 10 bases. The CDR3 totals 15 residues. J lost 6 bases, V lost 1 base, and 2 bases had no gene match. Germline loops: CDR1 LNHNV, CDR2 YYDKDF (reference sequence). The CDR3: CATSRVGTGDEKLFF. CDR3 nucleotide sequence: TGTGCCACCAGCAGAGTGGGGACAGGGGATGAAAAACTGTTTTTT.

In this sample, this clone turned up once. The chain joins TRBV2 to TRBJ2-3, with D perhaps TRBD1 (5 bases). This CDR3 comprises 15 residues. Trimming removed 2 bases at V and 1 base at J, with 10 bases between. Germline V gene lookup returns CDR1 SNHLY and CDR2 FYNNEI. The CDR3 coding sequence is TGTGCCAGCAGTGAAAGGGCCAGGGGCACAGATACGCAGTATTTT. This encodes CASSERARGTDTQYF.

The V call is TRBV7-9, the J call TRBJ1-2; D ambiguous. V lost 5 bases to trimming and J lost 1 base, with 17 bases between them. This CDR3 has 16 amino acids. Germline V gene lookup returns CDR1 SEHNR and CDR2 FQNEAQ (reference sequence). CDR3 sequence reads: CASSPFPHNLNYGYTF. CDR3 in DNA: TGTGCCAGCAGCCCCTTTCCCCACAACCTTAACTATGGCTACACCTTC.